Each of the 20 T cell receptor beta chains below was sequenced from the same sample in a study of T cell repertoires in cytomegalovirus infection. Their antigens are not known. Each CDR3 protein gets one entry after TCRdb re-called the reads with MiXCR. Here the sample spans approximately 910,000 distinct CDR3 sequences, approximately 31% being singletons. Source: cultured CD8+ T cells from PBMCs, taken from culture after CMV antigen stimulation. The receptors originated from a human donor in good health (CMV status not recorded). Some clones in this sample may be carry-over from other donors' samples.

This chain links TRBV28 with TRBJ2-1; D is undetermined. Trimming shortened V by 8 bases and J by 5 bases, and 13 bases separated the two germline ends. Germline V gene sequence: CDR1 MDHEN, CDR2 SYDVKM. This CDR3 spans 13 amino acids. CDR3 region: CASWYSLDNEQFF. The CDR3 DNA reads TGTGCCAGCTGGTACTCTCTTGACAATGAGCAGTTCTTC.

The chain joins TRBV10-3 to TRBJ2-5; 9 bases are shared with TRBD1. The germline CDR1 and CDR2 sequences are ENHRY and SYGVKD. The trim removed 2 bases at V and 5 bases at J, leaving 3 bases unmatched. The CDR3 spans 14 residues. DNA of the CDR3: TGTGCCATCAGTGAGACAGGGGGCGGCGAGACCCAGTACTTC. This sequence encodes CAISETGGGETQYF.

This clonotype was counted many times. The V call is TRBV7-8, the J call TRBJ2-7; 9 bases are a match to TRBD2. There are 17 residues in the CDR3. The germline gives CDR1 SGHVS, CDR2 FQNEAQ. Trimming at V came to 1 base and at J to 6 bases, leaving 13 bases not matched to a gene. As DNA, the CDR3 is TGTGCCAGCAGCTTAGAACGCGGGGGGGTTTACGAATTCGAGCAGTACGTC. Translation gives CASSLERGGVYEFEQYV.

There are many counts of this clonotype. The chain is built from TRBV7-8 and TRBJ2-2, with 7 bases fitting TRBD1. This CDR3 comprises 17 residues. The germline gives CDR1 SGHVS, CDR2 FQNEAQ. With 1 base clipped from V and 5 bases from J, the junction kept 10 bases outside the gene matches. The CDR3 DNA reads as TGTGCCAGCAGCTTAGACCCGCGGCAGGGGGTGACCGGGGAGCTGTTTTTT. Amino acids: CASSLDPRQGVTGELFF.

This clonotype was observed a handful of times. This sequence joins TRBV12-3 or TRBV12-4 and TRBJ2-5; D not certain. V shed 3 bases and J shed 5 bases, with 10 bases lying between them. This CDR3 spans 13 amino acids. In DNA form, the CDR3 reads TGTGCCAGCAGTTTGCCCGACTTTGAGACCCAGTACTTC. Its protein is CASSLPDFETQYF.

The chain carries TRBV6-8 and TRBJ1-1, with D hard to call. The CDR3 length is 15 residues. CDR1 is MNHGY, CDR2 SAAAGT, per germline. V was trimmed by 0 bases and J by 0 bases, leaving 8 bases between them. The CDR3 loop reads CASSYSAALNTEAFF. DNA of the CDR3: TGTGCCAGCAGTTACTCCGCAGCTTTGAACACTGAAGCTTTCTTT.

This sequence joins TRBV6-6 and TRBJ2-1; D is possibly TRBD2 (7 bases). CDR1 and CDR2 from the germline V gene are MNHNY and SVGAGI (reference sequence). Trimming removed 6 bases from V and 1 base from J, with 13 bases in between. The CDR3 runs 15 residues. DNA of the CDR3: TGTGCCAGCAGGTGGGAGGGGGGGTCCTACAATGAGCAGTTCTTC. Amino acid sequence: CASRWEGGSYNEQFF.

The chain carries TRBV12-3 or TRBV12-4 and TRBJ2-3; TRBD1 agrees at 9 bases. Germline trimming cut 6 bases from V and 0 bases from J; bases unmatched to any gene: 4. The CDR3 extends over 15 amino acids. Here the CDR3 DNA reads TGTGCCAGCAGCTGGGACAGGGATAGCACAGATACGCAGTATTTT. Protein: CASSWDRDSTDTQYF.

The chain joins TRBV19 to TRBJ1-1; D call uncertain. Per germline, CDR1 LNHDA and CDR2 SQIVND (reference sequence). The germline V and J ends were trimmed by 6 bases and 0 bases, with 17 bases remaining between them. The CDR3 is made up of 16 amino acids. The CDR3 DNA reads as TGTGCCAGTAGACGTTGGGCGGCTCAGATGAACACTGAAGCTTTCTTT. Encoded protein: CASRRWAAQMNTEAFF.

This clonotype has a handful of counts. This sequence joins TRBV27 and TRBJ2-7; 9 bases are a match to TRBD1. CDR3 length: 13 amino acids. The ends lost 8 bases at V and 5 bases at J; junction bases unmatched: 7. Germline values: CDR1 MNHEY, CDR2 SMNVEV (reference sequence). As DNA, the CDR3 is TGTGCCAGCGCGGGACAGGGACCCCACGAGCAGTACTTC. The encoded protein is CASAGQGPHEQYF.

This chain links TRBV19 with TRBJ2-1, with D uncertain. The CDR3 length is 17 residues. Germline CDR1 LNHDA, CDR2 SQIVND (reference sequence). The V and J ends lost 7 bases and 0 bases respectively, with 19 bases between them. CDR3 amino acids: CASTINVGDNSYNEQFF. In DNA form, the CDR3 reads TGTGCCAGTACCATCAACGTCGGTGATAACTCCTACAATGAGCAGTTCTTC. Based on the CDR3 plus reference TRBV19 and TRBJ2-1, the full variable domain is DGGITQSPKYLFRKEGQNVTLSCEQNLNHDAMYWYRQDPGQGLRLIYYSQIVNDFQKGDIAEGYSVSREKKESFPLTVTSAQKNPTAFYLCASTINVGDNSYNEQFFGPGTRLTVL.

This sequence joins TRBV6-6 and TRBJ1-2, with 10 bases matching TRBD1. CDR3 size: 16 residues. Germline CDR1 is MNHNY and CDR2 is SVGAGI (reference sequence). V trimming: 0 bases; J trimming: 4 bases; junction bases outside the gene matches: 5. DNA for the CDR3: TGTGCCAGCAGTTACTCCACCGGGGACAGGGGCTATGGCTACACCTTC. Translation: CASSYSTGDRGYGYTF.

Of note for this clonotype: Being one base from a much bigger clone, this may be a read error. The chain combines TRBV7-6 with TRBJ2-1; D is ambiguous. Trimming shortened V by 5 bases and J by 3 bases, and 20 bases separated the two germline ends. Looked up from germline, CDR1 is SGHVS and CDR2 is FNYEAQ. The CDR3 loop spans 17 amino acids. The CDR3 DNA is TGTGCCAGCAGCCACATGGGCAGAGACCATCTCTACAATGAGCAGTTCTTC. Translating it yields CASSHMGRDHLYNEQFF.

This chain links TRBV11-2 with TRBJ2-2, with 7 bases aligning to TRBD1. Per germline, CDR1 SGHAT and CDR2 FQNNGV. Unmatched junction bases numbered 2, after V lost 0 bases and J lost 4 bases. The CDR3 totals 15 residues. CDR3: CASSLDPGGTGELFF. As DNA, the CDR3 is TGTGCCAGCAGCTTAGATCCAGGGGGCACCGGGGAGCTGTTTTTT.

The chain combines TRBV5-5 with TRBJ1-5, with D possibly TRBD1 on 6 matching bases. The CDR3 contains 16 residues. Germline CDR1 and CDR2: SGHKS and YYEKEE (reference sequence). Trimming left V 0 bases short and J 2 bases short, with 12 bases between. CDR3 DNA sequence: TGTGCCAGCAGCTTGGCTACAGGGACGGGCAATCAGCCCCAGCATTTT. Translating it yields CASSLATGTGNQPQHF.

The chain couples TRBV7-6 to TRBJ1-3; 8 bases fit TRBD1. Germline CDR1 and CDR2: SGHVS and FNYEAQ. Trimming at V came to 6 bases and at J to 1 base, leaving 8 bases not matched to a gene. The CDR3 spans 16 residues. The CDR3 bases are TGTGCCAGCAGGCTAGGGGACAGGTCATCTGGAAACACCATATATTTT. Residues: CASRLGDRSSGNTIYF. The entire variable domain, with the rest obtained from reference TRBV7-6 and TRBJ1-3, is as follows: GAGVSQSPRYKVTKRGQDVALRCDPISGHVSLYWYRQALGQGPEFLTYFNYEAQQDKSGLPNDRFSAERPEGSISTLTIQRTEQRDSAMYRCASRLGDRSSGNTIYFGEGSWLTVV.

The rearrangement uses TRBV19 and TRBJ1-2; D not certain. V dropped 10 bases and J dropped 9 bases, with 18 bases sitting between them. The germline V gene has CDR1 LNHDA and CDR2 SQIVND (reference sequence). This CDR3 contains 12 residues. This chain's CDR3 is CATSTPPGSYTF. CDR3 in DNA: TGTGCCACCTCGACACCCCCCGGCAGCTACACCTTC.

The table lists this clonotype with a few counts. The chain recombines TRBV19 with TRBJ2-3; 9 bases line up with TRBD1. The CDR3 is 17 amino acids. CDR1 is LNHDA and CDR2 is SQIVND in the germline V gene (reference sequence). With V trimmed by 3 bases and J by 2 bases, 9 bases remained unmatched. The CDR3: CASSILLQGADTDTQYF. The CDR3 nucleotides read TGTGCCAGTAGTATCCTCTTACAGGGGGCTGACACAGATACGCAGTATTTT. Full variable domain (rest looked up from reference TRBV19 and TRBJ2-3): DGGITQSPKYLFRKEGQNVTLSCEQNLNHDAMYWYRQDPGQGLRLIYYSQIVNDFQKGDIAEGYSVSREKKESFPLTVTSAQKNPTAFYLCASSILLQGADTDTQYFGPGTRLTVL.

In this sample, this clonotype turned up a few times. The CDR3 nucleotides are TGTGCCAGTAGTCCCGGGACAGGAATCTACGAGCAGTACGTC. Translation gives CASSPGTGIYEQYV. The V gene is TRBV19, the J gene TRBJ2-7; TRBD1 matches at 8 bases. Germline CDR1 LNHDA, CDR2 SQIVND (reference sequence). This CDR3 region has 14 residues. Trimming cost V 5 bases and J 3 bases; bases outside gene matches: 6.

This clonotype was found many times. V gene TRBV7-2 combines with J gene TRBJ2-3; 12 bases agree with TRBD2. After removal of 1 base from V and 9 bases from J, the junction contained 8 bases not matched to a gene. The CDR3 spans 16 residues. Germline-derived CDR1 and CDR2 are SGHTA and FQGNSA. This CDR3 reads CASSLELAGGGMTQYF. The CDR3 DNA follows: TGTGCCAGCAGCTTAGAACTAGCGGGGGGTGGAATGACGCAGTATTTT.